This TCR beta chain emerged from a study of cytomegalovirus exposure and HLA in healthy donors. In the PCR, 60 Vbeta and 13 Jbeta primers were used. Measured with immunoSEQ multiplex PCR; TCRdb has only the in-frame clones, and not every one. This table holds 100,000 to 150,000 clones, around 72% found once. J was trimmed by 4 bases and V by 5 bases; bases with no gene match: 4. From germline, CDR1 is MNHNY and CDR2 SVGAGI (reference sequence). This CDR3 is 15 amino acids long. Findings and limits, study-wide: By a later analysis, the bulk of CMV-associated TCR beta chains appeared HLA-restricted. Using the classifier, cytomegalovirus status was reportedly diagnosed with high specificity and sensitivity. Later, TCR association rates were found to vary by HLA locus, highest for DRB1 and lowest for HLA-C.

With regard to this clone: Its antigen is unknown.

The rearrangement uses TRBV6-6 and TRBJ2-7, with 14 bases matching TRBD2. Sequencing was performed on PBMCs. The clonotype originates from a man under 40 in good health and CMV-seronegative. CDR3 amino acids: CASSTGTSGGYEQYF. The DNA for the CDR3 is TGTGCCAGCAGTACTGGGACTAGCGGGGGATACGAGCAGTACTTC.